The 10 T cell receptor beta chains presented below share a single source sample, sequenced in a study of CD8 T cells in Susac syndrome. About 0.45 to 1 ug RNA was reverse transcribed with random hexamers. MiXCR was run by TCRdb on the immunoSEQ multiplex PCR reads, yielding one entry per CDR3 protein. The sample has approximately 200,000 distinct CDR3 sequences; over 90% are singletons. Sequenced material: CD4+ T cells from PBMCs. These receptor sequences come from a human donor with multiple sclerosis.

The chain links TRBV9 to TRBJ2-2; perhaps TRBD2 as D (6 bases). The CDR3 is 15 amino acids. Germline V gives CDR1 SGDLS, CDR2 YYNGEE. V was clipped by 4 bases and J by 4 bases, with 14 bases between them. This chain's CDR3 is CASSPTIGGTGELFF. CDR3 bases: TGTGCCAGCAGCCCCACCATCGGGGGCACCGGGGAGCTGTTTTTT.

The CDR3 sequence: CSAWGWETQYF. For the CDR3, the DNA is TGCAGTGCTTGGGGGTGGGAGACCCAGTACTTC. V gene TRBV20-1 combines with J gene TRBJ2-5, with D tentatively TRBD1 or TRBD2 (5 bases each). V was clipped by 5 bases and J by 5 bases, with 9 bases between them. The CDR3 has 11 residues. Germline V gene data show CDR1 as DFQATT and CDR2 as SNEGSKA (reference sequence).

V gene TRBV29-1 combines with J gene TRBJ2-3; D unresolved. This CDR3 has 12 residues. Per the germline V gene, CDR1 is SQVTM and CDR2 is ANQGSEA. V was clipped by 7 bases and J by 2 bases, with 10 bases between them. In DNA, the CDR3 is TGCAGCGCCGTGGGTAACACAGATACGCAGTATTTT. Protein product: CSAVGNTDTQYF.

V is TRBV5-1 and J is TRBJ1-5; D not resolved. V shed 3 bases and J shed 5 bases, with 12 bases lying between them. From germline, CDR1 is SGHRS and CDR2 YFSETQ. The CDR3 is 14 residues long. The CDR3: CASSSGMRDQPQHF. Here the CDR3 DNA reads TGCGCCAGCAGCTCCGGGATGCGTGATCAGCCCCAGCATTTT.

The chain couples TRBV29-1 to TRBJ1-4; D remains ambiguous. Germline assignment: CDR1 SQVTM and CDR2 ANQGSEA. CDR3 size: 14 residues. Trimming cost V 6 bases and J 7 bases, with 18 bases left between them. This CDR3 reads CSVLWIGGVEKLFF. The DNA for the CDR3 is TGCAGCGTCCTTTGGATAGGCGGGGTTGAAAAACTGTTTTTT.

V and J are TRBV7-2 and TRBJ2-5, with D possibly being TRBD2 (5 bases). Germline assignment: CDR1 SGHTA and CDR2 FQGNSA. The ends were cut back, 5 bases at V and 10 bases at J, with 23 bases in the middle. The CDR3 has 15 residues. As DNA, the CDR3 is TGTGCCAGCAGCGCCGTAGTTGCGGGCCCCCGGGTCCAGTACTTC. Protein: CASSAVVAGPRVQYF. Complete variable domain (other parts from reference TRBV7-2 and TRBJ2-5): GAGVSQSPSNKVTEKGKDVELRCDPISGHTALYWYRQSLGQGLEFLIYFQGNSAPDKSGLPSDRFSAERTGGSVSTLTIQRTQQEDSAVYLCASSAVVAGPRVQYFGPGTRLLVL.

This rearrangement joins TRBV15 to TRBJ1-6; D is ambiguous. The germline gives CDR1 LNHNV, CDR2 YYDKDF (reference sequence). The CDR3 spans 17 residues. Trimming left V 0 bases short and J 0 bases short, with 9 bases between. The CDR3 here is CATSRDRARSYNSPLHF. CDR3 coding DNA: TGTGCCACCAGCAGAGATCGCGCACGCTCCTATAATTCACCCCTCCACTTT.

This rearrangement joins TRBV30 to TRBJ1-2; no clear D gene. The CDR3 consists of 13 residues. Germline-derived CDR1 and CDR2 are GTSNPN and SVGIG (reference sequence). The ends were cut back, 0 bases at V and 4 bases at J, with 9 bases in the middle. Here the CDR3 DNA reads TGTGCCTGGAGTGTGGGAAGGTTCTATGGCTACACCTTC. Its protein product is CAWSVGRFYGYTF.

The CDR3 DNA is TGTGCCTGGAGTGTACGCCGGGGGGTGCACACCGGGGAGCTGTTTTTT. Translating it yields CAWSVRRGVHTGELFF. The V call is TRBV30, the J call TRBJ2-2, with 7 bases identical to TRBD2. Germline assignment: CDR1 GTSNPN and CDR2 SVGIG (reference sequence). The J segment lost 3 bases and the V segment lost 0 bases, leaving 7 bases of the junction unmatched. CDR3 length: 16 residues.

This clonotype was seen more than once but under ten times. The chain combines TRBV27 with TRBJ1-6; D remains unclear. V lost 2 bases, J lost 8 bases, and 4 bases lay in between. The CDR3 sequence is 12 residues long. Germline CDR1 and CDR2: MNHEY and SMNVEV (reference sequence). This CDR3 reads CASSLLDSPLHF. The CDR3 DNA reads TGTGCCAGCAGTTTACTGGATTCACCCCTCCACTTT.